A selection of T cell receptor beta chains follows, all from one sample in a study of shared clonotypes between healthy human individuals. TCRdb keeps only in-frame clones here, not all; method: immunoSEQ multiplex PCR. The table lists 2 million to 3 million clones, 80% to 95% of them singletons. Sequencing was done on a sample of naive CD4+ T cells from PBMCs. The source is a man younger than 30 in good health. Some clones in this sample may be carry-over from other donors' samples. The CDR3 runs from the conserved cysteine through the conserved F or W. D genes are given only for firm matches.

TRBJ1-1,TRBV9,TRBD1,TGTGCCCAGAAACAGGGGGCGATCACTGAAGCTTTCTTT,CAQKQGAITEAFF
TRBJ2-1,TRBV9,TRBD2,TGTGCCAGCAGCGTAGGGTTACTAGCGGATGAGCAGTTCTTC,CASSVGLLADEQFF
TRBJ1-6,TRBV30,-,TGTGCCTGGAGTTCCGGGGGGTCCGGATGGGTCCAACCCCTCCACTTT,CAWSSGGSGWVQPLHF
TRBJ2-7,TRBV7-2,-,TGTGCCAGCAGCTTGGACAGCGAGCAGTACTTC,CASSLDSEQYF
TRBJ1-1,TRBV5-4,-,TGTGCCAGCAGCTTTGTTCGGGGGCGGAACACTGAAGCTTTCTTT,CASSFVRGRNTEAFF
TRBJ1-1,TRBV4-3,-,TGCGCCAGCAGCCAAGGACATACTAACACTGAAGCTTTCTTT,CASSQGHTNTEAFF
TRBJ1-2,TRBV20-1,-,TGCAGTGCTTTTCGCTATGGCTACACCTTC,CSAFRYGYTF
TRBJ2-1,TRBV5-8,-,TGTGCCAGCAGCTTGTTCAGGAGTGGTGAGCAGTTCTTC,CASSLFRSGEQFF
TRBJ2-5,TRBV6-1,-,TGTGCCAGCAGTGGACCAGAGGTGTACCAAGAGACCCAGTACTTC,CASSGPEVYQETQYF
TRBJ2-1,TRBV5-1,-,TGCGCCAGCAGCTTGGTGGTTAGCGCGCCGGGGAATGAGCAGTTCTTC,CASSLVVSAPGNEQFF
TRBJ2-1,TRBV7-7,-,TGTGCCAGCAGCTTCCTCCCAGGGCTCCATGGGGGCAATGAGCAGTTCTTC,CASSFLPGLHGGNEQFF
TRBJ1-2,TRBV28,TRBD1,TGTGCCAGCAGTTTGCGGACAGGGGCCTTTAACTATGGCTACACCTTC,CASSLRTGAFNYGYTF
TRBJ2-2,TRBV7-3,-,TGTGCCAGCAGCTTATCCGCGGGCCCCGGGGAGCTGTTTTTT,CASSLSAGPGELFF
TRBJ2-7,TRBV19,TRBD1,TGTGCCAGTAGTATAGATACCGGGACAGGGTCCTACGAGCAGTACTTC,CASSIDTGTGSYEQYF
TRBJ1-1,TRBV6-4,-,TGTGCCAGCAGTTTGGAGGGAGGGACGAACACTGAAGCTTTCTTT,CASSLEGGTNTEAFF
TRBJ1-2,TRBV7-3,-,TGTGCCAGCAGCTCTACAGGAAACTATGGCTACACCTTC,CASSSTGNYGYTF
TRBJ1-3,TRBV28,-,TGTGCCAGCAGTTTATGGAATACAGGAAACACCATATATTTT,CASSLWNTGNTIYF
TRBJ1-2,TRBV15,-,TGTGCCACCAGCGAGCGGACAACTTCTAACTATGGCTACACCTTC,CATSERTTSNYGYTF